This T cell receptor beta chain was recorded in a study of sequential checkpoint blockade in melanoma. Background on the study: Both treatment sequences were followed by maintenance nivolumab. TCRbeta immunosequencing was performed on DNA from over 90 pretreatment melanoma tumor samples. After nivolumab or ipilimumab alone, approximately 22 patients had week-13 rebiopsies. Findings of the study overall: Rising tumor T-cell fraction and clonality meant about 30 times likelier benefit.

As for treatment: randomized to nivolumab then ipilimumab (arm A) or the reverse (arm B). Of note for this clone: Its specificity is not known.

Clones were sequenced by immunoSEQ multiplex PCR, and TCRdb holds only the in-frame ones, with some missing. The sample records approximately 2,200 clones, roughly 20% being singletons. This specimen consisted of tumor tissue (inferred from file names), obtained from a patient given nivolumab and ipilimumab in sequence. This clonotype was obtained from a human donor with melanoma.

In nucleotides, the CDR3 is TGTGCCAGCAGCTTCTATTTGGGGGGTGAGCAGTTCTTC. Translating gives CASSFYLGGEQFF. The chain joins TRBV7-2 to TRBJ2-1; tentatively, D is TRBD2 (6 bases). Trimming stripped 3 bases from V and 9 bases from J, with 12 bases between. The CDR3 is 13 residues long. In germline, CDR1 is SGHTA, CDR2 FQGNSA.